This is a list of T cell receptor beta chains from one sample in a study of blood T cells in healthy people across ages. From the 5' RACE reads, TCRdb called clonotypes with MiXCR, one entry per CDR3 protein. Altogether 850,000 to 1,100,000 distinct CDR3 sequences are present, 35% to 40% being singletons, with the ten largest covering about 12%. Specimen: blood. Source of these receptors: a man younger than 35 in good health. Each CDR3 is given with its conserved first and last residue. A D gene is named only where the DNA matches it firmly. Clone size appears in some rows only: once, few, many, or a class for an expanded clone.

v_gene	d_gene	j_gene	abundance	CDR3aa	CDR3nt
TRBV20-1	-	TRBJ1-1	few	CSARPGNTEAFF	TGCAGTGCTAGGCCAGGGAACACTGAAGCTTTCTTT
TRBV6-2/TRBV6-3	TRBD1	TRBJ2-7	few	CASSYPLPGQGYEQYF	TGTGCCAGCAGTTACCCCTTACCGGGACAGGGCTACGAGCAGTACTTC
TRBV7-3	-	TRBJ2-1	-	CASSLSSASEQFF	TGTGCCAGCAGCCTTTCTAGCGCGAGTGAGCAGTTCTTC
TRBV12-3/TRBV12-4	TRBD1	TRBJ1-2	-	CASSPSPTGGHSYTF	TGTGCCAGCAGTCCAAGCCCTACAGGGGGCCATAGCTACACCTTC
TRBV7-2	TRBD1	TRBJ1-2	-	CASSSTGLYTF	TGTGCCAGCAGCTCGACAGGGCTCTACACCTTC
TRBV20-1	TRBD2	TRBJ2-3	-	CSARLVAGDTQYF	TGCAGTGCTAGATTGGTAGCGGGGGATACGCAGTATTTT
TRBV9	-	TRBJ2-3	-	CASSVAGGALKDTQYF	TGTGCCAGCAGCGTAGCAGGGGGGGCCCTGAAAGATACGCAGTATTTT
TRBV5-1	-	TRBJ1-1	-	CASSLGGSIVANTEAFF	TGCGCCAGCAGCTTGGGTGGCAGTATCGTTGCGAACACTGAAGCTTTCTTT
TRBV20-1	TRBD1	TRBJ2-7	-	CSARAQQGSTGEQYF	TGCAGTGCTAGAGCCCAACAGGGGTCGACGGGCGAGCAGTACTTC
TRBV12-3/TRBV12-4	-	TRBJ1-2	-	CASSYRTAYGYIF	TGTGCCAGCAGTTATAGGACAGCCTATGGCTACATCTTC
TRBV25-1	-	TRBJ2-7	-	CASSATGPAYEQYF	TGTGCCAGCAGTGCTACAGGACCTGCCTACGAGCAGTACTTC
TRBV29-1	-	TRBJ2-2	-	CSVAQGRANTGELFF	TGCAGCGTTGCCCAAGGCAGGGCGAACACCGGGGAGCTGTTTTTT
TRBV6-5	-	TRBJ1-4	-	CASSYGRGLEKLFF	TGTGCCAGCAGTTACGGAAGGGGATTAGAGAAACTGTTTTTT
TRBV25-1	-	TRBJ1-4	few	CASRNPGFNEKLFF	TGTGCCAGCAGGAACCCTGGTTTTAATGAAAAACTGTTTTTT